This T cell receptor (beta chain) is drawn from a study of blood T cell repertoires in COVID-19. For the study at large: From the United States, Italy and Spain came samples of acute and convalescent COVID-19. In each case, the material was cDNA or gDNA derived from T cells, B-cell-depleted T cells, or PBMCs.

How the authors handled the data: Nucleated cell counts were estimated from reference gene primer amplification. Sequencing used immunoSEQ multiplex PCR; TCRdb keeps in-frame clones, though not all of them. V, J and clone size are taken as reported in that table, and D and trimming were inferred from the DNA itself. This sample has under 250,000 clones, with roughly 82% found just once. The clonotype was recovered from a woman in her 70s with acute or convalescent COVID-19. Sequencing was done on a sample of peripheral blood.

The CDR3 DNA reads as TGTGCCAGCAGGGGAGGGGCGAAGGGTGGCTACACCTTC. Protein: CASRGGAKGGYTF. This rearrangement joins TRBV5-6 to TRBJ1-2, with D perhaps TRBD1 (5 bases). Trimming took off 5 bases at V and 7 bases at J, with 15 bases between the two ends. CDR3 length: 13 amino acids. Looked up from germline, CDR1 is SGHDT and CDR2 is YYEEEE.